Detailed here is one T cell receptor (beta chain). Its cognate antigen is unknown. These data come from a study of cytomegalovirus exposure and HLA in healthy donors. The V and J ends lost 5 bases and 9 bases respectively, with 14 bases between them. The CDR3 spans 13 residues. Germline V lookup: CDR1 MNHEY, CDR2 SVGAGI. Study findings and constraints: Earlier results showed most TCR beta V segments being productive about 90% or about 30% of the time. When presence/absence was analysed, sequencing depth was taken to be roughly uniform across donors.

In the PCR, 60 Vbeta and 13 Jbeta primers were used. Libraries were prepared by immunoSEQ multiplex PCR; TCRdb keeps only in-frame clonotypes and omits some of them. Of roughly 200,000 clones detected, 78% appear once; the ten largest clones hold 14%. The rearrangement uses TRBV6-5 and TRBJ2-1; weak D call: TRBD2 (5 bases). This sequence was found in a young woman in good health and CMV-seropositive. The sample comprised PBMCs. The CDR3, as DNA: TGTGCCAGCAGTCGGGGAATTTGGAGTGAGCAGTTCTTC. Its protein is CASSRGIWSEQFF.